The rows below give T cell receptor beta chains drawn from one sample of a study of T cell responses to AZD1222 COVID-19 vaccine. Produced via immunoSEQ multiplex PCR; TCRdb's table is partial and in-frame only. Among roughly 100,000 clones listed, roughly 89% were seen once. This specimen consisted of peripheral blood, obtained 28 days after the second AZD1222 dose. The receptor source for this set is an adult who received the AZD1222 COVID-19 vaccine. CDR3s include the opening cysteine and the closing phenylalanine or tryptophan. The order of the fields is J gene, D gene, V gene, clone size, CDR3 protein, CDR3 DNA. The D gene is left open where the match is weak. Only some rows state a clone size, as once, few, many or a class for expanded clones.

>TRBJ1-4|NA|TRBV5-1|NA
CASSTQMGPTNEKLFF
TGCGCCAGCAGCACCCAAATGGGGCCAACTAATGAAAAACTGTTTTTT
>TRBJ2-5|NA|TRBV5-1|NA
CASSLRQTQETQYF
TGCGCCAGCAGCCTAAGGCAGACCCAAGAGACCCAGTACTTC
>TRBJ1-1|NA|TRBV28|NA
CASSSAQGGEAFF
TGTGCCAGCAGTTCGGCACAGGGAGGTGAAGCTTTCTTT
>TRBJ1-5|NA|TRBV18|NA
CASSPPLGQPQHF
TGTGCCAGCTCACCACCGCTAGGTCAGCCCCAGCATTTT
>TRBJ1-2|NA|TRBV20-1|few
CSARDGRGYTF
TGCAGTGCTAGAGATGGTAGGGGCTACACCTTC
>TRBJ2-7|TRBD1|TRBV28|NA
CASNRSQWRTGHEQYF
TGTGCCAGCAACCGAAGTCAGTGGAGGACAGGGCACGAGCAGTACTTC
>TRBJ2-1|TRBD2|TRBV7-8|NA
CASSPLTSGLANEQFF
TGTGCCAGCAGCCCACTTACTAGCGGGCTCGCCAATGAGCAGTTCTTC
>TRBJ1-4|NA|TRBV19|NA
CASSMPYSGATNEKLFF
TGTGCCAGTAGTATGCCGTACTCTGGAGCAACTAATGAAAAACTGTTTTTT
>TRBJ2-7|NA|TRBV5-1|NA
CASSGGQVYEQYF
TGCGCCAGCAGCGGTGGTCAGGTCTACGAGCAGTACTTC
>TRBJ2-1|NA|TRBV4-2|NA
CASSREGRKDSYNEQFF
TGTGCCAGCAGCCGCGAAGGGAGGAAGGACAGCTACAATGAGCAGTTCTTC
>TRBJ2-5|NA|TRBV6-2/TRBV6-3|NA
CASSPLETQYF
TGTGCCAGCAGCCCCTTAGAGACCCAGTACTTC
>TRBJ1-6|NA|TRBV20-1|NA
CSASTSLPYNSPLHF
TGCAGTGCTAGTACCAGCTTACCCTATAATTCACCCCTCCACTTT
>TRBJ1-5|NA|TRBV3-1/TRBV3-2|once
CASSQGSNQPQHF
TGTGCCAGCAGCCAGGGCAGCAATCAGCCCCAGCATTTT
>TRBJ1-4|TRBD1|TRBV4-1|NA
CASSQLTGSDEKLFF
TGCGCCAGCAGCCAGTTGACAGGGTCGGATGAAAAACTGTTTTTT
>TRBJ2-7|TRBD1|TRBV24-1|NA
CATSDYRGYEQYF
TGTGCCACCAGTGACTACAGGGGCTACGAGCAGTACTTC
>TRBJ2-7|NA|TRBV6-5|few
CASAYRAQRYEQYF
TGTGCCAGCGCCTACAGGGCGCAGCGGTACGAGCAGTACTTC
>TRBJ2-5|NA|TRBV6-1|NA
CASSEIGSQETQYF
TGTGCCAGCAGTGAAATCGGGTCCCAAGAGACCCAGTACTTC
>TRBJ2-7|NA|TRBV6-5|NA
CASSSGRAPYEQYF
TGTGCCAGCAGTTCGGGTCGGGCCCCCTACGAGCAGTACTTC
>TRBJ1-1|TRBD1|TRBV29-1|once
CSSRGQGEAFF
TGCAGCAGCAGGGGGCAAGGTGAAGCTTTCTTT
>TRBJ2-7|TRBD2|TRBV9|NA
CASSPGGTSGIWEQYF
TGTGCCAGCAGCCCCGGGGGGACTAGCGGGATATGGGAGCAGTACTTC
>TRBJ1-1|TRBD1|TRBV23-1|NA
CASSQSGQETNTEAFF
TGCGCCAGCAGTCAATCGGGACAGGAGACGAACACTGAAGCTTTCTTT
>TRBJ1-2|TRBD1|TRBV18|NA
CASSPLDRLNYGYTF
TGTGCCAGCTCCCCTCTGGACAGGCTCAACTATGGCTACACCTTC
>TRBJ1-1|NA|TRBV7-3|once
CASSQFQGENTEAFF
TGTGCCAGCAGCCAGTTCCAGGGCGAAAACACTGAAGCTTTCTTT
>TRBJ2-2|TRBD2|TRBV5-6|NA
CASSLAGGGDYTGELFF
TGTGCCAGCAGCTTGGCCGGCGGGGGAGATTACACCGGGGAGCTGTTTTTT
>TRBJ2-7|TRBD1|TRBV5-1|NA
CASSLEGGDEQYF
TGCGCCAGCAGCTTGGAAGGGGGCGACGAGCAGTACTTC
>TRBJ1-1|NA|TRBV21-1|NA
CANSPGAEAFF
TGTGCCAACAGCCCGGGAGCTGAAGCTTTCTTT
>TRBJ2-1|TRBD2|TRBV19|NA
CASSSRTSGRTEQFF
TGTGCCAGTAGTTCGAGGACTAGCGGGAGAACTGAGCAGTTCTTC
>TRBJ1-5|TRBD1|TRBV28|NA
CASSQAPGGYQPQHF
TGTGCCAGCAGTCAGGCCCCAGGGGGATATCAGCCCCAGCATTTT
>TRBJ2-7|NA|TRBV4-2|NA
CASSPRDESYEQYF
TGTGCCAGCAGCCCCCGGGACGAGTCCTACGAGCAGTACTTC
>TRBJ2-3|TRBD1|TRBV20-1|NA
CSASPGQGAKDTQYF
TGCAGTGCTAGTCCGGGACAGGGGGCAAAAGATACGCAGTATTTT
>TRBJ2-7|NA|TRBV7-9|NA
CASGDYEQYF
TGTGCCAGCGGGGACTACGAGCAGTACTTC
>TRBJ2-3|NA|TRBV6-6|NA
CASRARRLRTDTQYF
TGTGCCAGCAGAGCCCGACGCCTACGCACAGATACGCAGTATTTT
>TRBJ2-1|TRBD2|TRBV7-6|NA
CASSLRAAGGIYNEQFF
TGTGCCAGCAGCTTAAGAGCGGCGGGAGGGATTTACAATGAGCAGTTCTTC
>TRBJ1-4|NA|TRBV29-1|NA
CSVVGQLNEKLFF
TGCAGCGTAGTGGGGCAACTTAATGAAAAACTGTTTTTT
>TRBJ2-7|NA|TRBV4-2|NA
CASSQDQGYEQYF
TGTGCCAGCAGCCAAGATCAGGGCTACGAGCAGTACTTC
>TRBJ2-3|NA|TRBV29-1|NA
CSVGQPMRGTDTQYF
TGCAGCGTTGGACAGCCTATGAGGGGCACAGATACGCAGTATTTT
>TRBJ1-4|NA|TRBV28|NA
CASSYGGGTTNEKLFF
TGTGCCAGCAGCTACGGGGGCGGCACAACTAATGAAAAACTGTTTTTT
>TRBJ2-1|TRBD1|TRBV6-5|NA
CASSIGYRGYNEQFF
TGTGCCAGCAGTATCGGTTACAGGGGCTACAATGAGCAGTTCTTC
>TRBJ2-1|NA|TRBV12-3/TRBV12-4|NA
CASRVDGSNEQFF
TGTGCCAGCAGAGTAGACGGGAGCAATGAGCAGTTCTTC
>TRBJ2-2|TRBD1|TRBV5-1|NA
CASSLRQGGLSGELFF
TGCGCCAGCAGCTTGAGACAGGGTGGTTTATCCGGGGAGCTGTTTTTT
>TRBJ1-3|TRBD1|TRBV5-4|NA
CASSLDRGQGSGNTIYF
TGTGCCAGCAGTTTAGACCGAGGACAGGGCTCTGGAAACACCATATATTTT
>TRBJ2-3|TRBD1|TRBV5-6|NA
CASSSEEQGPTDTQYF
TGTGCCAGCAGCTCGGAAGAACAGGGGCCCACAGATACGCAGTATTTT
>TRBJ2-1|NA|TRBV19|NA
CASSIVGLSYNEQFF
TGTGCCAGTAGTATAGTGGGCTTATCCTACAATGAGCAGTTCTTC
>TRBJ2-5|NA|TRBV20-1|NA
CSSDWKETQYF
TGCAGTTCGGACTGGAAAGAGACCCAGTACTTC
>TRBJ2-1|TRBD2|TRBV11-3|NA
CASSPTDWTSGIKDEQFF
TGTGCCAGCAGCCCAACCGACTGGACTAGCGGGATTAAGGATGAGCAGTTCTTC
>TRBJ1-2|NA|TRBV11-2|NA
CASSPGVGNYGYTF
TGTGCCAGCAGCCCAGGGGTAGGGAACTATGGCTACACCTTC
>TRBJ1-2|TRBD1|TRBV3-1/TRBV3-2|NA
CASRLRQGEGYGYTF
TGTGCCAGCAGGCTCCGACAGGGTGAGGGCTATGGCTACACCTTC
>TRBJ2-3|NA|TRBV6-5|NA
CASSSSEPTTDTQYF
TGTGCCAGCAGTTCTAGCGAACCCACCACAGATACGCAGTATTTT
>TRBJ2-4|NA|TRBV19|NA
CASSGNSLAKNIQYF
TGTGCCAGTAGTGGAAATTCACTAGCCAAAAACATTCAGTACTTC
>TRBJ2-5|NA|TRBV10-3|once
CAISRGMVETQYF
TGTGCCATCAGTCGCGGGATGGTGGAGACCCAGTACTTC
>TRBJ1-3|NA|TRBV2|NA
CASSGGTGNTIYF
TGTGCCAGCAGTGGGGGGACTGGAAACACCATATATTTT
>TRBJ2-7|NA|TRBV10-3|NA
CAISESMMSYEQYF
TGTGCCATCAGTGAGTCGATGATGTCCTACGAGCAGTACTTC
>TRBJ1-1|NA|TRBV15|NA
CATSRVRADDRAFF
TGTGCCACCAGCAGAGTTAGGGCGGACGATCGAGCTTTCTTT
>TRBJ2-7|TRBD1|TRBV6-5|NA
CASIRTGGNYEQYF
TGTGCCAGCATTAGGACAGGGGGCAACTACGAGCAGTACTTC